The rows below give T cell receptor beta chains drawn from one sample of a study of T cells in Graves' hyperthyroidism and ophthalmopathy. TCRdb reprocessed the multiplex PCR reads via MiXCR and lists one record per CDR3 protein. The repertoire holds hundreds of thousands of distinct CDR3 sequences, with about 20% as singletons. The specimen sequenced was blood. Receptors were obtained from a man aged 25 to 40 with Graves' ophthalmopathy. Each CDR3 is given with its conserved first and last residue. Fields, in order: J gene, V gene, D gene, clone size, CDR3 protein, CDR3 DNA. A D gene is named only where the DNA matches it firmly. Clone size is given for some rows only: seen once, a few or many times, or a class if the clone is expanded.

TRBJ2-7,TRBV11-1,TRBD2,many,CASSSTLLAGGHEQYF,TGTGCCAGCAGCTCAACTCTACTAGCGGGAGGCCACGAGCAGTACTTC
TRBJ2-7,TRBV20-1,NA,many,CSAPGDPYEQYF,TGCAGTGCCCCAGGGGATCCCTACGAGCAGTACTTC
TRBJ1-2,TRBV12-3/TRBV12-4,NA,many,CASNRAGRDGYTF,TGTGCCAGTAACCGGGCGGGCAGAGATGGCTACACCTTC
TRBJ1-3,TRBV4-1,NA,NA,CASSQDRSRGNTIYF,TGCGCCAGCAGCCAAGACAGATCTCGAGGCAACACCATATATTTT
TRBJ2-7,TRBV20-1,NA,NA,CSVKVLSDYEQYF,TGCAGTGTTAAAGTGTTGTCAGACTACGAGCAGTACTTC
TRBJ1-2,TRBV12-3/TRBV12-4,NA,many,CASSLIGPLANYGYTF,TGTGCCAGCAGTTTAATAGGGCCCCTAGCTAACTATGGCTACACCTTC
TRBJ1-5,TRBV19,NA,NA,CASSIAEGQPQHF,TGTGCCAGTAGTATCGCCGAAGGTCAGCCCCAGCATTTT
TRBJ1-1,TRBV25-1,NA,NA,CASSGGGAMMNTEAFF,TGTGCCAGCAGTGGGGGGGGAGCAATGATGAACACTGAAGCTTTCTTT
TRBJ2-1,TRBV30,NA,many,CAWSRENEQFF,TGTGCCTGGAGCAGGGAAAATGAGCAGTTCTTC
TRBJ2-3,TRBV2,NA,many,CASSRVTDTQYF,TGTGCCAGCAGTCGCGTCACAGATACGCAGTATTTT
TRBJ2-3,TRBV2,TRBD2,few,CASSVLLAGFGTQYF,TGTGCCAGCAGCGTCTTACTAGCGGGATTCGGTACGCAGTATTTT
TRBJ1-1,TRBV5-1,NA,once,CASSFLGPGAATEAFF,TGCGCCAGCAGCTTCCTCGGGCCGGGGGCGGCAACTGAAGCTTTCTTT
TRBJ2-3,TRBV28,TRBD2,NA,CASSFTSGTTDTQYF,TGTGCCAGCAGTTTCACTAGCGGGACCACAGATACGCAGTATTTT
TRBJ1-2,TRBV28,NA,NA,CASSSSEGANYGYTF,TGTGCCAGCAGTTCATCGGAGGGCGCTAACTATGGCTACACCTTC
TRBJ2-1,TRBV12-3/TRBV12-4,NA,few,CASKTDHQLEQFF,TGTGCCAGCAAGACAGACCACCAGCTTGAGCAGTTCTTC
TRBJ2-1,TRBV20-1,NA,NA,CSASEITEQFF,TGCAGTGCTAGTGAAATAACCGAGCAGTTCTTC
TRBJ2-5,TRBV18,NA,NA,CASARGPQETQYF,TGTGCCAGCGCTCGGGGCCCTCAAGAGACCCAGTACTTC
TRBJ1-2,TRBV18,TRBD1,NA,CASSPSQGGTGGASSGYTF,TGTGCCAGCTCACCATCCCAAGGAGGGACAGGGGGCGCGTCTTCTGGCTACACCTTC
TRBJ2-3,TRBV7-9,TRBD1,NA,CASSPGTGVNGDTQYF,TGTGCCAGCAGCCCGGGGACAGGGGTTAATGGAGATACGCAGTATTTT
TRBJ2-2,TRBV20-1,TRBD2,few,CSASRAGYGELFF,TGCAGTGCTAGCCGAGCGGGATACGGGGAGCTGTTTTTT
TRBJ1-3,TRBV7-9,TRBD1,NA,CASSLEDPTGGNTIYF,TGTGCCAGCAGCTTAGAGGACCCGACAGGGGGAAACACCATATATTTT
TRBJ2-7,TRBV15,NA,NA,CATSREVGPSREQYF,TGTGCCACCAGCAGAGAGGTGGGTCCCTCGCGCGAGCAGTACTTC
TRBJ2-1,TRBV7-3,TRBD2,many,CASSLTSGMYNEQFF,TGTGCCAGCAGCTTAACTAGCGGGATGTACAATGAGCAGTTCTTC
TRBJ2-1,TRBV12-3/TRBV12-4,NA,many,CASSTDSAAYNEQFF,TGTGCCAGCAGTACCGACTCCGCGGCCTACAATGAGCAGTTCTTC
TRBJ2-7,TRBV4-1,NA,few,CASSPDGVSDEQYF,TGCGCCAGCAGCCCCGACGGGGTGTCGGACGAGCAGTACTTC
TRBJ2-2,TRBV4-3,NA,NA,CASSQDTAVKSTGELFF,TGCGCCAGCAGCCAAGATACAGCGGTGAAATCCACCGGGGAGCTGTTTTTT
TRBJ2-7,TRBV20-1,NA,many,CSARSRDSVYEQYF,TGCAGTGCTAGAAGCCGGGACTCGGTCTACGAGCAGTACTTC
TRBJ2-5,TRBV27,NA,NA,CASSLSQGWETQYF,TGTGCCAGCAGTTTATCGCAGGGTTGGGAGACCCAGTACTTC
TRBJ1-4,TRBV5-6,NA,few,CASSDGGWGPNEKLFF,TGTGCCAGCAGCGACGGGGGGTGGGGCCCTAATGAAAAACTGTTTTTT
TRBJ2-4,TRBV5-5,TRBD2,few,CASSLWRTSGSRSKNIQYF,TGTGCCAGCAGCTTGTGGAGGACTAGCGGGAGTAGATCCAAAAACATTCAGTACTTC
TRBJ2-1,TRBV12-3/TRBV12-4,TRBD2,NA,CASSDPSGGRTPYNEQFF,TGTGCCAGCAGTGACCCTAGTGGCGGGAGGACCCCCTACAATGAGCAGTTCTTC
TRBJ1-2,TRBV28,NA,once,CASSLSARPYYGYTF,TGTGCCAGCAGTCTAAGTGCCCGTCCATACTATGGCTACACCTTC
TRBJ1-5,TRBV6-1,NA,few,CASSEGNYSNQPQHF,TGTGCCAGCAGTGAAGGCAATTATAGCAATCAGCCCCAGCATTTT
TRBJ2-2,TRBV27,TRBD2,once,CASSLGTAGGPGELFF,TGTGCCAGCAGTTTAGGGACAGCGGGAGGACCCGGGGAGCTGTTTTTT
TRBJ2-5,TRBV12-3/TRBV12-4,TRBD1,many,CASSDRARVEQETQYF,TGTGCCAGCAGCGACAGGGCGAGGGTTGAACAAGAGACCCAGTACTTC
TRBJ1-4,TRBV7-9,TRBD1,few,CASSPGQGQNEKLFF,TGTGCCAGCAGCCCGGGACAGGGGCAAAATGAAAAACTGTTTTTT
TRBJ1-1,TRBV13,NA,many,CASNVMNTEAFF,TGTGCCAGCAACGTAATGAACACTGAAGCTTTCTTT
TRBJ1-1,TRBV10-3,NA,few,CAISEGLLGNTEAFF,TGTGCCATCAGTGAGGGCCTTTTGGGAAACACTGAAGCTTTCTTT
TRBJ1-5,TRBV28,TRBD1,NA,CASSAITGGTHQPQHF,TGTGCCAGCAGTGCAATAACAGGGGGCACCCATCAGCCCCAGCATTTT
TRBJ2-7,TRBV29-1,NA,few,CSVAGTRVHEQYF,TGCAGCGTTGCCGGGACCCGTGTCCACGAGCAGTACTTC
TRBJ1-4,TRBV5-4,NA,NA,CASSLGHGKLFF,TGTGCCAGCAGCTTGGGGCACGGAAAACTGTTTTTT
TRBJ1-2,TRBV11-2,TRBD1,NA,CASSAPNRGRYGYTF,TGTGCCAGCAGCGCGCCCAACAGGGGTCGTTATGGCTACACCTTC
TRBJ1-2,TRBV30,NA,many,CAWMGGGAGYGYTF,TGTGCCTGGATGGGTGGAGGGGCCGGCTATGGCTACACCTTC
TRBJ2-5,TRBV29-1,TRBD1,NA,CSVRQGTTRYF,TGCAGCGTTAGACAGGGAACCACCAGGTACTTC
TRBJ2-5,TRBV4-1,NA,few,CASSQDRNAKGQETQYF,TGCGCCAGCAGCCAAGATCGGAACGCCAAAGGCCAAGAGACCCAGTACTTC
TRBJ2-3,TRBV20-1,NA,NA,CSAQGTSTDTQYF,TGCAGTGCTCAGGGGACTAGCACAGATACGCAGTATTTT
TRBJ2-3,TRBV28,NA,many,CASSLFRGFQDTQYF,TGTGCCAGCAGTTTGTTCAGGGGTTTTCAAGATACGCAGTATTTT
TRBJ1-1,TRBV5-4,NA,NA,CASSHLTDPLNTEAFF,TGTGCCAGCAGCCACTTGACAGACCCTTTGAACACTGAAGCTTTCTTT
TRBJ2-5,TRBV9,TRBD2,NA,CASSAEVGGGEETQYF,TGTGCCAGCAGCGCAGAGGTCGGTGGGGGGGAAGAGACCCAGTACTTC
TRBJ1-5,TRBV12-5,TRBD1,many,CASGFGTGDLSNQPQHF,TGTGCTAGTGGTTTCGGGACAGGGGACCTTAGCAATCAGCCCCAGCATTTT